The 32 T cell receptor beta chains listed next were all sequenced from one sample in a study of T cell repertoires in cytomegalovirus infection. TCRdb re-called the reads with MiXCR, one entry per CDR3 protein. This table holds some 150,000 distinct CDR3 sequences, more than 30% found once. For these TCRs, the target antigens are not known. This sample comprised CD8+ T cells from cultured PBMCs, obtained from culture after CMV antigen stimulation. The receptors derive from a human donor in good health (CMV status not recorded). Some clones in this sample may be carry-over from other donors' samples.

This clonotype was seen a handful of times. The chain joins TRBV7-3 to TRBJ1-6, with D possibly matching TRBD1 (5 bases). The CDR3 runs 15 residues. Trimming shortened V by 0 bases and J by 6 bases, and 9 bases separated the two germline ends. CDR1 is SGHTA and CDR2 is FQGTGA in the germline V gene. The CDR3 sequence: CASSLTDTSNSPLHF. In nucleotides, the CDR3 is TGTGCCAGCAGCTTAACGGACACGAGTAATTCACCCCTCCACTTT.

This clonotype was seen a handful of times. CDR3 sequence: CASSRVAGEDEQYF. CDR3 in DNA: TGTGCCAGCAGCCGCGTAGCGGGGGAAGACGAGCAGTACTTC. This rearrangement joins TRBV7-8 to TRBJ2-7; 9 positions match TRBD2. This CDR3 comprises 14 residues. The germline V gene has CDR1 SGHVS and CDR2 FQNEAQ. Unmatched junction bases numbered 7, after V lost 5 bases and J lost 5 bases.

The rearrangement uses TRBV19 and TRBJ2-1; D unresolved. V lost 3 bases to trimming and J lost 4 bases, with 7 bases between them. The CDR3 is 13 amino acids. Germline V gene sequence: CDR1 LNHDA, CDR2 SQIVND (reference sequence). CDR3 loop: CASSMAGYNEQFF. The CDR3 nucleotides read TGTGCCAGTAGTATGGCTGGGTACAATGAGCAGTTCTTC. The variable domain in full, with the rest retrieved from reference TRBV19 and TRBJ2-1, is DGGITQSPKYLFRKEGQNVTLSCEQNLNHDAMYWYRQDPGQGLRLIYYSQIVNDFQKGDIAEGYSVSREKKESFPLTVTSAQKNPTAFYLCASSMAGYNEQFFGPGTRLTVL.

This clonotype has ten or more counts. The J gene is TRBJ2-7, the V gene TRBV6-1; 9 bases are shared with TRBD1. CDR1 is MNHNS, CDR2 SASEGT, per germline. V trimming: 5 bases; J trimming: 2 bases; junction bases outside the gene matches: 10. The CDR3 runs to 16 residues. DNA for the CDR3: TGTGCCAGCAGTTCACCGAGGACAGGGGTGACCTACGAGCAGTACTTC. Protein product: CASSSPRTGVTYEQYF.

This clonotype was detected only a few times. One end of the junction is discordant with germline, which a read error may explain. This chain connects TRBV6-1 to TRBJ1-1, with D perhaps matching TRBD1 (5 bases). The CDR3 totals 16 residues. Per germline, CDR1 MNHNS and CDR2 SASEGT. CDR3 in DNA: TGTGCCAGCAGTGAAGCACCAGGGAGGAAGAACAGTGAAGCTTTCTTT. Its translation is CASSEAPGRKNSEAFF.

This chain connects TRBV5-5 to TRBJ1-2; D may be TRBD1 (6 bases). The CDR3 contains 16 residues. Per germline, CDR1 SGHKS and CDR2 YYEKEE (reference sequence). Trimming left V 0 bases short and J 4 bases short, with 16 bases between. CDR3 loop: CASSLEFRGRAYGYTF. CDR3 nucleotide sequence: TGTGCCAGCAGCTTGGAGTTCCGGGGGCGCGCCTATGGCTACACCTTC.

This clonotype was seen at least ten times. This rearrangement joins TRBV7-9 to TRBJ2-5; possibly TRBD1 for D (6 bases). Germline assignment: CDR1 SEHNR and CDR2 FQNEAQ (reference sequence). Trimming took 2 bases from V and 4 from J, leaving 11 bases between them. The CDR3 runs to 14 residues. The CDR3 reads CASSLSGAGETQYF. DNA for the CDR3: TGTGCCAGCAGCTTATCAGGGGCGGGAGAGACCCAGTACTTC.

The V call is TRBV4-2, the J call TRBJ2-7, with D perhaps matching TRBD2 (6 bases). The CDR3 is 14 amino acids. In germline, CDR1 is LGHNA, CDR2 YNFKEQ. Deletions cut 1 base from V and 3 bases from J, with 10 bases between. Written as DNA, the CDR3 is TGTGCCAGCAGCCAAGGACTAGACGGCTACGAGCAGTACTTC. It codes for CASSQGLDGYEQYF.

This clonotype was counted a few times. V is TRBV7-6 and J is TRBJ2-1, with D possibly being TRBD1 or TRBD2 (6 bases each). V lost 0 bases and J 9 bases, leaving 12 bases between the germline ends. The length of the CDR3 is 14 residues. CDR1 and CDR2 (germline): SGHVS, FNYEAQ. DNA of the CDR3: TGTGCCAGCAGCTTAGCGGGGGGCCGTATTGAGCAGTTCTTC. It translates to CASSLAGGRIEQFF.

The sample holds many counts of this clonotype. The genes are TRBV7-3 and TRBJ2-3; D gene ambiguous. The CDR3 spans 15 residues. V was trimmed by 2 bases and J by 2 bases, leaving 11 bases between them. CDR1 SGHTA and CDR2 FQGTGA come from the germline V gene. The CDR3 loop reads CASSLRGGYTDTQYF. The CDR3 nucleotides are TGTGCCAGCAGCTTACGCGGTGGATACACAGATACGCAGTATTTT.

This clonotype was recorded a few times. The CDR3 region is CASRVTANYEQYF. CDR3 nucleotides: TGTGCCAGCAGAGTGACAGCTAACTACGAGCAGTACTTC. The rearrangement links TRBV27 to TRBJ2-7; D possibly corresponds to TRBD1 (5 bases). The CDR3 runs 13 residues. Germline lookup yields CDR1 MNHEY and CDR2 SMNVEV (reference sequence). V lost 6 bases to trimming and J lost 3 bases, with 12 bases between them.

This clonotype was observed many times. The V call is TRBV28, the J call TRBJ2-5; TRBD2 is a possible D gene (6 bases). This CDR3 region has 14 residues. Trimming left V 5 bases short and J 1 base short, with 11 bases between. Germline V CDR1 and CDR2: MDHEN, SYDVKM. Here the CDR3 DNA reads TGTGCCAGCAGTCCCCCGACTAGCCAAGAGACCCAGTACTTC. Residues: CASSPPTSQETQYF.

The chain is built from TRBV7-9 and TRBJ2-7; D is undetermined. The CDR3 spans 13 residues. Trimming left V 5 bases short and J 2 bases short, with 10 bases between. CDR1 and CDR2 (germline): SEHNR, FQNEAQ (reference sequence). The CDR3 DNA reads as TGTGCCAGCAGCATTGACCCGACCTACGAGCAGTACTTC. Amino acids: CASSIDPTYEQYF. The full variable domain, its missing parts supplied by reference TRBV7-9 and TRBJ2-7, is DTGVSQNPRHKITKRGQNVTFRCDPISEHNRLYWYRQTLGQGPEFLTYFQNEAQLEKSRLLSDRFSAERPKGSFSTLEIQRTEQGDSAMYLCASSIDPTYEQYFGPGTRLTVT.

This clonotype was seen more than once but under ten times. The chain recombines TRBV6-2 or TRBV6-3 with TRBJ2-7; TRBD2 aligns across 10 bases. The CDR3 covers 15 residues. The junction had 5 bases not matched to a gene; V was cut back by 6 bases and J by 0 bases. Germline CDR1 MNHEY, CDR2 SVGEGT. For the CDR3, the DNA is TGTGCCAGCAGAGTTAGCGGGGGGAGCTCCTACGAGCAGTACTTC. Its protein product is CASRVSGGSSYEQYF.

This clonotype turned up a few times. The V and J genes are TRBV5-6 and TRBJ2-1; D gene ambiguous. V lost 2 bases and J lost 0, with 9 bases in between. The V gene's germline CDR1 is SGHDT and CDR2 YYEEEE. This CDR3 has 15 amino acids. The CDR3 region has the DNA TGTGCCAGCAGCTTAGACCCCGCCTCCTACAATGAGCAGTTCTTC. This sequence encodes CASSLDPASYNEQFF.

The chain couples TRBV27 to TRBJ2-7; D perhaps matches TRBD1 (6 bases). The CDR3 loop spans 15 amino acids. V dropped 3 bases and J dropped 7 bases, with 19 bases sitting between them. Looked up from germline, CDR1 is MNHEY and CDR2 is SMNVEV (reference sequence). CDR3 nucleotides: TGTGCCAGCAGTTTGTTAAGGACAGAGCTATGGGAGCAGTACTTC. Translated, it gives CASSLLRTELWEQYF.

The table lists this clonotype with many counts. The chain has TRBV28 and TRBJ2-5, with 8 bases fitting TRBD2. This CDR3 region has 15 residues. V gave up 2 bases and J gave up 4 bases; unmatched junction bases: 6. The germline V gene has CDR1 MDHEN and CDR2 SYDVKM. The CDR3 DNA follows: TGTGCCAGCAGTTTAAGGCCTAGCGGGTCAGAGACCCAGTACTTC. Translated: CASSLRPSGSETQYF. Drawing the rest from reference TRBV28 and TRBJ2-5, the complete variable domain is DVKVTQSSRYLVKRTGEKVFLECVQDMDHENMFWYRQDPGLGLRLIYFSYDVKMKEKGDIPEGYSVSREKKERFSLILESASTNQTSMYLCASSLRPSGSETQYFGPGTRLLVL.

This clonotype was recorded at least ten times. The CDR3 loop reads CASSPDLGDSHYGYTF. The CDR3, as DNA: TGTGCCAGCAGCCCGGATTTGGGTGACAGCCACTATGGCTACACCTTC. The V and J genes are TRBV7-2 and TRBJ1-2; perhaps TRBD1 as D (5 bases). CDR3 size: 16 residues. Germline loops: CDR1 SGHTA, CDR2 FQGNSA. Trimming pared 5 bases from V and 3 bases from J, leaving 19 bases between. Supplemented by reference TRBV7-2 and TRBJ1-2, the full variable domain reads GAGVSQSPSNKVTEKGKDVELRCDPISGHTALYWYRQSLGQGLEFLIYFQGNSAPDKSGLPSDRFSAERTGGSVSTLTIQRTQQEDSAVYLCASSPDLGDSHYGYTFGSGTRLTVV.

This clonotype was picked up a small number of times. The chain couples TRBV14 to TRBJ2-1; D not resolved. Germline V CDR1 and CDR2: SGHDN, FVKESK. This CDR3 region has 17 residues. Trimming shortened V by 1 base and J by 8 bases, and 21 bases separated the two germline ends. The CDR3 coding sequence is TGTGCCAGCAGCCAAGTTGGGCAGGCCAAGGGTTGGGATGAGCAGTTCTTC. Protein: CASSQVGQAKGWDEQFF.

V usage is TRBV12-3 or TRBV12-4 and J usage is TRBJ2-1; D may be TRBD1 (5 bases). V lost 4 bases and J 3 bases, leaving 13 bases between the germline ends. The CDR3 totals 15 residues. CDR3 loop: CASSWRFRVYNEQFF. For the CDR3, the DNA is TGTGCCAGCAGTTGGAGATTCAGGGTCTACAATGAGCAGTTCTTC.

As to this clonotype: This could be a read error, since a much larger clone is one nucleotide away. The gene calls are TRBV7-2 and TRBJ2-7; TRBD1 might be the D (6 bases). Germline CDR1 SGHTA, CDR2 FQGNSA. This CDR3 is built from 14 residues. The CDR3 DNA follows: TGTTCCAGCAGCTTGAGGGACACCTCCTACGAGCAGTACTTC. Protein: CSSSLRDTSYEQYF.

This clonotype has more than one count but fewer than ten. This rearrangement joins TRBV19 to TRBJ1-1; D is possibly TRBD1 (5 bases). V was shortened by 5 bases and J by 3 bases, with 10 bases between the two germline ends. CDR3 length: 13 amino acids. CDR1 is LNHDA and CDR2 is SQIVND in the germline V gene (reference sequence). The CDR3 sequence is CASSSWTYTEAFF. Here the CDR3 DNA reads TGTGCCAGTAGTTCTTGGACATACACTGAAGCTTTCTTT.

With respect to this clonotype: One junction end does not reproduce the germline sequence, and a read error may be involved. V and J are TRBV4-1 and TRBJ2-7; TRBD1 or TRBD2 may be the D gene (5 bases each). CDR1 and CDR2 (germline): MGHRA, YSYEKL. The CDR3 has 16 residues. The CDR3 nucleotides read TGCGCCAGCAGCCAAGCCGGGACCGCGATCTCCAACGAGCAGTACTTC. Translated, it gives CASSQAGTAISNEQYF.

The chain uses TRBV20-1 and TRBJ2-1; 9 nucleotides match TRBD2. Trimming took 0 bases from V and 9 from J; bases not matched to a gene: 9. The CDR3 extends over 15 amino acids. CDR1 is DFQATT, CDR2 SNEGSKA, per germline (reference sequence). The CDR3 DNA reads as TGCAGTGCTAGAGATCCTTCTAGCGGGGATGGTGAGCAGTTCTTC. This codes for CSARDPSSGDGEQFF.

This clonotype was seen a handful of times. The chain uses TRBV4-1 and TRBJ1-3; D is undetermined. The CDR3 is 15 residues long. The V gene's germline CDR1 is MGHRA and CDR2 YSYEKL. V lost 1 base to trimming and J lost 0 bases, with 7 bases between them. This CDR3 is CASSQGHLSGNTIYF. The CDR3 bases are TGCGCCAGCAGCCAAGGACACCTCTCTGGAAACACCATATATTTT.

J is TRBJ2-7 and V is TRBV13; maybe TRBD1 (6 bases). Germline V gene sequence: CDR1 PRHDT, CDR2 FYEKMQ (reference sequence). Trimming took 3 bases from V and 3 from J, leaving 12 bases between them. The CDR3 length is 14 residues. The CDR3 DNA is TGTGCCAGCAGCTTGGGCAGGGGAAACTACGAGCAGTACTTC. Amino acids: CASSLGRGNYEQYF.

This clonotype was seen only a few times. The chain joins TRBV6-5 to TRBJ2-7; D might be TRBD1 (5 bases). Germline V lookup: CDR1 MNHEY, CDR2 SVGAGI. The CDR3 is 15 residues long. Trimming stripped 2 bases from V and 2 bases from J, with 13 bases between. CDR3 DNA: TGTGCCAGCAGTTACGGGGCGACAGCCACCTACGAGCAGTACTTC. As protein: CASSYGATATYEQYF.

Ten or more counts support this clonotype. The chain couples TRBV5-4 to TRBJ2-1; D is uncertain. V lost 0 bases, J lost 5 bases, and 3 bases lay in between. CDR3 size: 12 residues. The V gene's germline CDR1 is SGHNT and CDR2 YYREEE (reference sequence). The CDR3 sequence is CASSLVDNEQFF. CDR3 bases: TGTGCCAGCAGCTTGGTCGACAATGAGCAGTTCTTC.

The CDR3 DNA is TGTGCCAGCAGTTTAGGGGGGCAAACCGGGTACGAGCAGTACTTC. Its protein is CASSLGGQTGYEQYF. This chain uses TRBV28 with TRBJ2-7; D may be TRBD1 or TRBD2 (6 bases each). Germline lookup yields CDR1 MDHEN and CDR2 SYDVKM. This CDR3 is built from 15 residues. The ends were cut back, 2 bases at V and 4 bases at J, with 15 bases in the middle.

This clonotype was found a few times. The rearrangement uses TRBV6-1 and TRBJ1-6; D not certain. The CDR3 covers 16 residues. Trimming cost V 4 bases and J 0 bases, with 10 bases left between them. CDR1 MNHNS and CDR2 SASEGT come from the germline V gene. The CDR3 DNA reads TGTGCCAGCAGTGGACCCCCGAGCTCCTATAATTCACCCCTCCACTTT. This codes for CASSGPPSSYNSPLHF.

This clonotype was seen a few times. The rearrangement uses TRBV19 and TRBJ2-7; TRBD1 matches 8 bases. This CDR3 spans 13 amino acids. CDR1 and CDR2 from the germline V gene are LNHDA and SQIVND (reference sequence). V lost 5 bases to trimming and J lost 4 bases; unmatched junction nucleotides: 4. CDR3 nucleotide sequence: TGTGCCAGTAGTTTCGGACAGGGTTACGAGCAGTACTTC. Translating it yields CASSFGQGYEQYF.

This clonotype was counted only a few times. V is TRBV12-3 or TRBV12-4 and J is TRBJ2-4, with D uncertain. There are 14 residues in the CDR3. The germline V and J ends were trimmed by 6 bases and 3 bases, with 12 bases remaining between them. The chain's CDR3 is CASSGPASKNIQYF. In DNA form, the CDR3 reads TGTGCCAGCAGCGGACCCGCCAGCAAAAACATTCAGTACTTC.